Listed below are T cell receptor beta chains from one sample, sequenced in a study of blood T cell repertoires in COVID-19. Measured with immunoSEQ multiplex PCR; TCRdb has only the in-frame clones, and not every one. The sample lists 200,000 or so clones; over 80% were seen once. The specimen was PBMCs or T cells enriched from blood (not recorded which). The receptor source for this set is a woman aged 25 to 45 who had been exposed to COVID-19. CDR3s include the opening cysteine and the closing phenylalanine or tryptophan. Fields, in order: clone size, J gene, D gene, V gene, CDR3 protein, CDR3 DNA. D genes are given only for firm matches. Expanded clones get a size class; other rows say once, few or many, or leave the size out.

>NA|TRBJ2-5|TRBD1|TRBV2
CASSANRGRETQYF
TGTGCCAGCAGTGCTAACAGGGGGCGAGAGACCCAGTACTTC
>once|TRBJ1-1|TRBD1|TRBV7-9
CASTWGQGGEAFF
TGTGCCAGCACCTGGGGACAGGGCGGTGAAGCTTTCTTT
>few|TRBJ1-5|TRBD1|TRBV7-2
CASSFTGDQPQHF
TGTGCCAGCAGCTTTACAGGGGATCAGCCCCAGCATTTT
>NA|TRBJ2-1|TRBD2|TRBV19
CASSMTSSHYNEQFF
TGTGCCAGTAGTATGACTAGCTCACACTACAATGAGCAGTTCTTC
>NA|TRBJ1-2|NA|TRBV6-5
CASSPVGVGYGYTF
TGTGCCAGCAGTCCAGTGGGAGTAGGCTATGGCTACACCTTC
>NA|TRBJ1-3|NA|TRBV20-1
CSVNSGNTIYF
TGCAGTGTAAACTCTGGAAACACCATATATTTT
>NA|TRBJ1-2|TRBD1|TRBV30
CAWSVQGAITYGYTF
TGTGCCTGGAGTGTACAGGGGGCGATAACCTATGGCTACACCTTC
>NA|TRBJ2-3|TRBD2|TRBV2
CASTHLGAGGGDTQYF
TGTGCCAGCACCCACCTAGGAGCGGGAGGGGGAGATACGCAGTATTTT
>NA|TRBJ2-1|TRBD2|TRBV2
CASGREHYNEQFF
TGTGCCAGCGGGCGGGAGCACTACAATGAGCAGTTCTTC
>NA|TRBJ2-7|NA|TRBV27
CASSLIRGRRNLPYEQYF
TGTGCCAGCAGTTTAATTAGAGGCCGGAGGAACCTCCCCTACGAGCAGTACTTC
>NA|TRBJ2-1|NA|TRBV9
CASSVEPKANEQFF
TGTGCCAGCAGCGTTGAGCCAAAAGCGAATGAGCAGTTCTTC
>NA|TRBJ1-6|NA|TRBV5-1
CASTEAHYNSPLHF
TGCGCCAGCACCGAAGCCCACTATAATTCACCCCTCCACTTT
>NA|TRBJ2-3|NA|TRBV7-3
CASSQRLGGADTQYF
TGTGCCAGCAGCCAGCGACTAGGGGGGGCAGATACGCAGTATTTT
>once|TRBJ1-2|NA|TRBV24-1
CATSDSYGYTF
TGTGCCACCAGTGACAGCTATGGCTACACCTTC
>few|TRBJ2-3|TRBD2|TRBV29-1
CSVLGVAGSTDTQYF
TGCAGCGTTCTAGGGGTAGCGGGTAGCACAGATACGCAGTATTTT
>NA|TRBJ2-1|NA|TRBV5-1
CASRRGDNEQFF
TGCGCCAGCCGCCGGGGTGACAATGAGCAGTTCTTC
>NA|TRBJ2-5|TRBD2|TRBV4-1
CASSPRRLAGGSETQYF
TGCGCCAGCAGCCCGAGGAGGTTAGCGGGAGGGTCAGAGACCCAGTACTTC
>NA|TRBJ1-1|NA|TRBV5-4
CASSLLGVMNTEAFF
TGTGCCAGCAGCTTGTTAGGGGTGATGAACACTGAAGCTTTCTTT
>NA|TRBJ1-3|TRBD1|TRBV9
CASRAGTGEGNTIYF
TGTGCCAGTAGAGCCGGGACAGGGGAAGGGAACACCATATATTTT
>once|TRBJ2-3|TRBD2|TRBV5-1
CASSLSGVGSDTQYF
TGCGCCAGCAGCTTGAGCGGGGTGGGGTCAGATACGCAGTATTTT
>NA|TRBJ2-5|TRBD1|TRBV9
CASSLTGGRETQYF
TGTGCCAGCAGCTTGACAGGGGGGAGGGAGACCCAGTACTTC
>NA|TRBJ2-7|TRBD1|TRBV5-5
CASSFGQGVYEQYF
TGTGCCAGCAGCTTCGGACAGGGGGTCTACGAGCAGTACTTC
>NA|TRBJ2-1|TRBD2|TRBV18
CASSPPGLAGAYEQFF
TGTGCCAGCTCACCCCCTGGACTAGCGGGAGCATATGAGCAGTTCTTC
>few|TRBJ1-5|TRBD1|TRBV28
CASNTGQGANQPQHF
TGTGCCAGCAATACGGGACAGGGGGCGAATCAGCCCCAGCATTTT
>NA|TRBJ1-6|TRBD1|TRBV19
CASSLQGADNSPLHF
TGTGCCAGTAGTTTACAGGGGGCAGATAATTCACCCCTCCACTTT
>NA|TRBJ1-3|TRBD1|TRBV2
CASSEFLDRGSGNTIYF
TGTGCCAGCAGTGAATTTTTGGACAGGGGCTCTGGAAACACCATATATTTT
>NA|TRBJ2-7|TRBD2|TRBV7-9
CASSPGTSGNYEQYF
TGTGCCAGCAGCCCTGGGACTAGCGGAAACTACGAGCAGTACTTC
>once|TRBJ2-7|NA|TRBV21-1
CASSLKVKPLFGSYEQYF
TGTGCCAGCAGTCTAAAGGTCAAACCGTTGTTCGGGTCCTACGAGCAGTACTTC
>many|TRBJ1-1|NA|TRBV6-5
CASRDTDMNTEAFF
TGTGCCAGCAGAGACACGGACATGAACACTGAAGCTTTCTTT
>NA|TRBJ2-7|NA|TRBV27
CASTLGRDGSYEQYF
TGTGCCAGCACCCTAGGGCGGGACGGCTCCTACGAGCAGTACTTC
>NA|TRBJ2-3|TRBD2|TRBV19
CASSIPSSTSGYASTDTQYF
TGTGCCAGTAGTATCCCCTCCTCTACTAGCGGTTATGCTAGCACAGATACGCAGTATTTT
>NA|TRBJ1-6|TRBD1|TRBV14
CASSQEFGQANSPLHF
TGTGCCAGCAGCCAAGAATTCGGACAGGCCAATTCACCCCTCCACTTT
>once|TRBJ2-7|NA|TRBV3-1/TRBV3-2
CASSHGTGTGSYEQYF
TGTGCCAGCAGCCATGGGACCGGGACTGGCTCCTACGAGCAGTACTTC
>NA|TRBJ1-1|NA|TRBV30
CAWSQEAEAFF
TGTGCCTGGAGTCAGGAGGCTGAAGCTTTCTTT
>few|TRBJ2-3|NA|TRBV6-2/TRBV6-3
CASSYSESTDTQYF
TGTGCCAGCAGTTACTCGGAGAGCACAGATACGCAGTATTTT
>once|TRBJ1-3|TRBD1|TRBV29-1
CSVAQGAYGNTIYF
TGCAGCGTTGCTCAGGGGGCTTATGGAAACACCATATATTTT
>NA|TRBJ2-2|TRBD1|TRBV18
CARSPAPTPGTDANTGELFF
TGTGCCAGGTCCCCAGCTCCGACTCCCGGGACAGACGCGAACACCGGGGAGCTGTTTTTT
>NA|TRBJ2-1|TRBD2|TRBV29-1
CSVIRGSGSYEQFF
TGCAGCGTTATCAGGGGTAGCGGGAGCTATGAGCAGTTCTTC
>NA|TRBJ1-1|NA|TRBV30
CAWSVQGWTEAFF
TGTGCCTGGAGTGTTCAGGGTTGGACTGAAGCTTTCTTT
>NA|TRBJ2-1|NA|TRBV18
CASSREASSYNEQFF
TGTGCCAGCTCACGGGAGGCGAGCTCCTACAATGAGCAGTTCTTC
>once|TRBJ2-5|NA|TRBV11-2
CASSLGQLQETQYF
TGTGCCAGCAGCCTAGGACAGCTACAAGAGACCCAGTACTTC
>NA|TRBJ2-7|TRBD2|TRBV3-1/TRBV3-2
CASSPPPRGRQYEQYF
TGTGCCAGCAGCCCTCCTCCACGCGGGAGGCAATACGAGCAGTACTTC
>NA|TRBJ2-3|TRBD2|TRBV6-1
CASSDRLAGVPDTQYF
TGTGCCAGCAGTGACCGACTAGCGGGAGTTCCAGATACGCAGTATTTT
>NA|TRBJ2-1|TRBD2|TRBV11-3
CASSLSSGRDSYNEQFF
TGTGCCAGCAGCCTCTCAAGCGGGAGAGACTCCTACAATGAGCAGTTCTTC
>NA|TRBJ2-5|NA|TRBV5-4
CASSLRVGETQYF
TGTGCCAGCAGCTTGCGGGTTGGGGAGACCCAGTACTTC
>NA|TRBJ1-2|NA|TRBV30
CASVETRNGYTF
TGTGCCTCCGTGGAAACCAGGAACGGCTACACCTTC
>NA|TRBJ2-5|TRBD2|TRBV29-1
CSVVSPFLRGDIQETQYF
TGCAGCGTTGTATCTCCCTTTTTGCGGGGGGATATCCAAGAGACCCAGTACTTC
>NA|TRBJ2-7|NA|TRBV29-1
CSVGRDNEQYF
TGCAGCGTTGGCCGGGACAACGAGCAGTACTTC